A selection of T cell receptor beta chains follows, all from one sample in a study of response to subunit inactivated influenza vaccine. TCRdb called the RT-PCR reads again in MiXCR, with one record for every CDR3 protein. Counted here are about 540,000 distinct CDR3 sequences, around 21% occurring once; the ten biggest clones make up under 3.5%. The data also belong to a second study, concerning T cells expressing NK-cell markers.

Material: CD4+ T cells sorted from PBMCs, obtained about 13 days after vaccination. Source of these receptors: a man in his fifties or sixties who received an inactivated influenza vaccine. Each CDR3 is given with its conserved first and last residue. A D gene is named only where the DNA matches it firmly. Only part of the rows carry a size: once, few, many, or a class if the clone is expanded.

j_call: TRBJ2-7; d_call: TRBD2; v_call: TRBV11-1; clone_size: few; cdr3_aa: CASSLRESYGTSGGTEQYF; cdr3_nt: TGTGCCAGCAGCTTAAGGGAGTCTTACGGGACTAGCGGGGGGACCGAGCAGTACTTC
j_call: TRBJ2-5; d_call: NA; v_call: TRBV19; clone_size: NA; cdr3_aa: CASSMGNRLKTQYF; cdr3_nt: TGTGCCAGTAGTATGGGGAACCGCTTGAAGACCCAGTACTTC
j_call: TRBJ2-3; d_call: TRBD1; v_call: TRBV9; clone_size: NA; cdr3_aa: CASSEGQTDTQYF; cdr3_nt: TGTGCCAGCAGCGAGGGACAGACAGATACGCAGTATTTT
j_call: TRBJ2-1; d_call: NA; v_call: TRBV11-1; clone_size: NA; cdr3_aa: CASSLDWAYVLQGNEQFF; cdr3_nt: TGTGCCAGCAGCTTAGATTGGGCTTACGTATTACAGGGCAATGAGCAGTTCTTC
j_call: TRBJ2-5; d_call: NA; v_call: TRBV20-1; clone_size: NA; cdr3_aa: CSAKAYQETQYF; cdr3_nt: TGCAGTGCTAAGGCGTACCAAGAGACCCAGTACTTC
j_call: TRBJ1-3; d_call: NA; v_call: TRBV9; clone_size: few; cdr3_aa: CASSESGLSGNTIYF; cdr3_nt: TGTGCCAGCAGCGAGAGTGGGTTATCTGGAAACACCATATATTTT
j_call: TRBJ2-1; d_call: TRBD2; v_call: TRBV24-1; clone_size: many; cdr3_aa: CATSDRTSGNEQFF; cdr3_nt: TGTGCCACCAGTGACCGGACTAGCGGGAATGAGCAGTTCTTC
j_call: TRBJ2-3; d_call: NA; v_call: TRBV27; clone_size: NA; cdr3_aa: CASSASQYF; cdr3_nt: TGTGCCAGCAGCGCGTCGCAGTATTTT
j_call: TRBJ2-1; d_call: TRBD2; v_call: TRBV7-9; clone_size: many; cdr3_aa: CASTIAGVVDEQFF; cdr3_nt: TGTGCCAGCACCATAGCGGGAGTTGTCGATGAGCAGTTCTTC
j_call: TRBJ2-5; d_call: TRBD2; v_call: TRBV7-6; clone_size: few; cdr3_aa: CASRGGWGGETQYF; cdr3_nt: TGTGCCAGCAGAGGTGGTTGGGGGGGAGAGACCCAGTACTTC
j_call: TRBJ2-5; d_call: TRBD1; v_call: TRBV5-5; clone_size: NA; cdr3_aa: CASTIGDRDPTQETQYF; cdr3_nt: TGTGCCAGCACCATCGGGGACAGGGACCCTACTCAAGAGACCCAGTACTTC
j_call: TRBJ1-6; d_call: NA; v_call: TRBV7-2; clone_size: few; cdr3_aa: CASSSTAANSPLHF; cdr3_nt: TGTGCCAGCAGCTCGACAGCAGCTAATTCACCCCTCCACTTT
j_call: TRBJ2-5; d_call: NA; v_call: TRBV7-2; clone_size: few; cdr3_aa: CASSLSQTQYF; cdr3_nt: TGTGCCAGCAGCTTATCGCAGACCCAGTACTTC
j_call: TRBJ1-1; d_call: TRBD1; v_call: TRBV20-1; clone_size: NA; cdr3_aa: CSARDRVGTEAFF; cdr3_nt: TGCAGTGCTAGGGACAGGGTGGGCACTGAAGCTTTCTTT
j_call: TRBJ2-5; d_call: NA; v_call: TRBV20-1; clone_size: NA; cdr3_aa: CSAFTRGHSQETQYF; cdr3_nt: TGCAGTGCCTTCACCAGAGGACACTCCCAAGAGACCCAGTACTTC
j_call: TRBJ2-7; d_call: NA; v_call: TRBV15; clone_size: few; cdr3_aa: CATSRDRASSYEQYF; cdr3_nt: TGTGCCACCAGCAGAGATCGGGCGAGCTCCTACGAGCAGTACTTC
j_call: TRBJ2-7; d_call: NA; v_call: TRBV20-1; clone_size: NA; cdr3_aa: CSAPGRGKGSYEQYF; cdr3_nt: TGCAGTGCTCCAGGTAGGGGCAAAGGGTCCTACGAGCAGTACTTC
j_call: TRBJ2-1; d_call: TRBD2; v_call: TRBV15; clone_size: NA; cdr3_aa: CATSRGLADEQFF; cdr3_nt: TGTGCCACCAGCAGAGGACTAGCTGATGAGCAGTTCTTC
j_call: TRBJ1-2; d_call: TRBD1; v_call: TRBV7-6; clone_size: NA; cdr3_aa: CASNKLTYGTVEGYTF; cdr3_nt: TGTGCCAGCAACAAACTAACTTACGGGACAGTGGAAGGCTACACCTTC
j_call: TRBJ1-4; d_call: NA; v_call: TRBV6-5; clone_size: NA; cdr3_aa: CASSSNSGEKLFF; cdr3_nt: TGTGCCAGCAGTTCAAACAGTGGGGAAAAACTGTTTTTT
j_call: TRBJ1-6; d_call: NA; v_call: TRBV30; clone_size: few; cdr3_aa: CAWGRRNSPLHF; cdr3_nt: TGTGCCTGGGGACGCCGTAATTCACCCCTCCACTTT
j_call: TRBJ2-1; d_call: TRBD1; v_call: TRBV3-1; clone_size: few; cdr3_aa: CASSPRLGTGAYNEQFF; cdr3_nt: TGTGCCAGCAGCCCCAGACTCGGGACAGGGGCTTACAATGAGCAGTTCTTC
j_call: TRBJ2-5; d_call: NA; v_call: TRBV18; clone_size: few; cdr3_aa: CASVSQAQETQYF; cdr3_nt: TGTGCCAGCGTATCTCAGGCCCAAGAGACCCAGTACTTC
j_call: TRBJ1-4; d_call: NA; v_call: TRBV18; clone_size: NA; cdr3_aa: CASSPIGTENEKLFF; cdr3_nt: TGTGCCAGCTCGCCTATCGGGACGGAAAATGAAAAACTGTTTTTT
j_call: TRBJ2-7; d_call: NA; v_call: TRBV5-1; clone_size: many; cdr3_aa: CASSTGTAVDSYEQYF; cdr3_nt: TGCGCCAGCAGCACCGGCACAGCCGTGGATAGCTACGAGCAGTACTTC
j_call: TRBJ2-5; d_call: TRBD1; v_call: TRBV10-3; clone_size: few; cdr3_aa: CAISDLDRVQETQYF; cdr3_nt: TGTGCCATCAGTGATCTGGACAGGGTCCAAGAGACCCAGTACTTC
j_call: TRBJ2-2; d_call: NA; v_call: TRBV12-3/TRBV12-4; clone_size: few; cdr3_aa: CASSFRTGGTGELFF; cdr3_nt: TGTGCCAGCAGTTTTCGGACCGGGGGTACCGGGGAGCTGTTTTTT
j_call: TRBJ1-1; d_call: NA; v_call: TRBV11-3; clone_size: NA; cdr3_aa: CASSLGGFAEAFF; cdr3_nt: TGTGCCAGCAGCTTGGGGGGTTTCGCTGAAGCTTTCTTT
j_call: TRBJ2-7; d_call: NA; v_call: TRBV6-5; clone_size: few; cdr3_aa: CASGNPSFYEQYF; cdr3_nt: TGTGCCAGCGGTAACCCAAGCTTCTACGAGCAGTACTTC
j_call: TRBJ2-1; d_call: NA; v_call: TRBV12-3/TRBV12-4; clone_size: NA; cdr3_aa: CASSLLGPNEQFF; cdr3_nt: TGTGCCAGCAGTTTGCTTGGACCCAATGAGCAGTTCTTC
j_call: TRBJ2-1; d_call: NA; v_call: TRBV6-2/TRBV6-3; clone_size: NA; cdr3_aa: CASSSTPGSYNEQFF; cdr3_nt: TGTGCCAGCAGTTCGACCCCGGGCTCCTACAATGAGCAGTTCTTC
j_call: TRBJ2-1; d_call: NA; v_call: TRBV10-3; clone_size: NA; cdr3_aa: CAIRGPRLNEQFF; cdr3_nt: TGTGCCATCAGGGGCCCTAGACTCAATGAGCAGTTCTTC
j_call: TRBJ2-4; d_call: NA; v_call: TRBV3-1; clone_size: NA; cdr3_aa: CASSQGPLTYF; cdr3_nt: TGTGCCAGCAGCCAAGGACCGTTAACATATTTC
j_call: TRBJ1-2; d_call: NA; v_call: TRBV20-1; clone_size: NA; cdr3_aa: CRLPGTDGTLGYTF; cdr3_nt: TGCAGGCTCCCCGGTACCGACGGGACTTTGGGCTACACCTTC
j_call: TRBJ2-1; d_call: TRBD2; v_call: TRBV12-3/TRBV12-4; clone_size: NA; cdr3_aa: CASSTGTTTYNEQFF; cdr3_nt: TGTGCCAGCAGCACCGGGACTACGACCTACAATGAGCAGTTCTTC
j_call: TRBJ1-5; d_call: TRBD1; v_call: TRBV6-5; clone_size: few; cdr3_aa: CASSYSVRGQGINQPQHF; cdr3_nt: TGTGCCAGCAGTTACTCTGTTCGGGGACAGGGTATCAATCAGCCCCAGCATTTT
j_call: TRBJ2-3; d_call: NA; v_call: TRBV11-2; clone_size: few; cdr3_aa: CASSFQRAASLGTDTQYF; cdr3_nt: TGTGCCAGCAGCTTCCAGCGGGCGGCGTCTTTAGGCACAGATACGCAGTATTTT
j_call: TRBJ1-6; d_call: NA; v_call: TRBV6-5; clone_size: NA; cdr3_aa: CASSYRAKNSPLHF; cdr3_nt: TGTGCCAGCAGTTACAGGGCGAAGAATTCACCCCTCCACTTT
j_call: TRBJ2-1; d_call: TRBD2; v_call: TRBV20-1; clone_size: few; cdr3_aa: CSARVGLAGWNEQFF; cdr3_nt: TGCAGTGCTAGAGTGGGACTAGCGGGGTGGAATGAGCAGTTCTTC
j_call: TRBJ2-7; d_call: NA; v_call: TRBV10-3; clone_size: few; cdr3_aa: CAISPHQGPYEQYF; cdr3_nt: TGTGCCATCAGCCCCCACCAGGGCCCCTACGAGCAGTACTTC
j_call: TRBJ2-2; d_call: NA; v_call: TRBV2; clone_size: NA; cdr3_aa: CVGANTGELFF; cdr3_nt: TGTGTCGGGGCGAACACCGGGGAGCTGTTTTTT
j_call: TRBJ2-7; d_call: NA; v_call: TRBV12-3/TRBV12-4; clone_size: NA; cdr3_aa: CASSHPTGRPYEQYF; cdr3_nt: TGTGCCAGCAGCCACCCCACGGGACGTCCCTACGAGCAGTACTTC
j_call: TRBJ2-7; d_call: TRBD1; v_call: TRBV6-2/TRBV6-3; clone_size: NA; cdr3_aa: CASSYLRGSAYEQYF; cdr3_nt: TGTGCCAGCAGTTACCTCAGGGGGTCGGCCTACGAGCAGTACTTC
j_call: TRBJ2-5; d_call: TRBD1; v_call: TRBV6-2/TRBV6-3; clone_size: NA; cdr3_aa: CASSYRGRGLGYQETQYF; cdr3_nt: TGTGCCAGCAGTTACCGTGGCAGGGGGCTTGGGTACCAAGAGACCCAGTACTTC
j_call: TRBJ2-7; d_call: NA; v_call: TRBV6-2/TRBV6-3; clone_size: NA; cdr3_aa: CASRDYEQYF; cdr3_nt: TGTGCCAGTCGGGACTACGAGCAGTACTTC
j_call: TRBJ2-7; d_call: TRBD2; v_call: TRBV20-1; clone_size: few; cdr3_aa: CSARELAGGYEQYF; cdr3_nt: TGCAGTGCTAGAGAACTAGCGGGAGGCTACGAGCAGTACTTC